The next 15 T cell receptor beta chains were all read from a single sample in a study of blood T cell repertoires in COVID-19. The assay was immunoSEQ multiplex PCR, and TCRdb's table has in-frame clones only and misses some. The sample lists 200,000 to 300,000 clones; approximately 86% were seen once. The sequenced sample consisted of peripheral blood. All receptors come from a woman aged 60-70 years with active or convalescent COVID-19.

V is TRBV19 and J is TRBJ2-1; TRBD2 agrees at 13 bases. Germline V gene data show CDR1 as LNHDA and CDR2 as SQIVND (reference sequence). V lost 4 bases, J lost 7 bases, and 4 bases stayed unmatched. The CDR3 has 15 amino acids. Here the CDR3 DNA reads TGTGCCAGTAGTAAGACTAGCGGGGGGAGGAATGAGCAGTTCTTC. Translating it yields CASSKTSGGRNEQFF.

J is TRBJ2-2 and V is TRBV27; perhaps TRBD2 as D (6 bases). Germline V gene sequence: CDR1 MNHEY, CDR2 SMNVEV (reference sequence). V lost 1 base and J lost 4, with 7 bases in between. The CDR3 spans 14 residues. CDR3 in DNA: TGTGCCAGCAGTTTATTTAGCGGCACCGGGGAGCTGTTTTTT. Protein: CASSLFSGTGELFF.

The rearrangement uses TRBV6-1 and TRBJ1-1, with D possibly TRBD1 on 6 matching bases. V lost 7 bases to trimming and J lost 5 bases, with 11 bases between them. Germline assignment: CDR1 MNHNS and CDR2 SASEGT. This CDR3 has 12 amino acids. The CDR3 loop reads CASTYRDTEAFF. CDR3 DNA sequence: TGTGCCAGCACCTACAGGGATACTGAAGCTTTCTTT.

The chain is built from TRBV28 and TRBJ2-1; D perhaps matches TRBD1 (6 bases). V was shortened by 4 bases and J by 8 bases, with 21 bases between the two germline ends. Germline V CDR1 and CDR2: MDHEN, SYDVKM. This CDR3 is 16 amino acids long. In DNA, the CDR3 is TGTGCCAGCAGTTCCCTGGTCGAGGGGGTGGCGGATGAGCAGTTCTTC. Protein sequence: CASSSLVEGVADEQFF.

The V and J genes are TRBV3-1 (or the pseudogene TRBV3-2) and TRBJ2-7; possible D gene TRBD1, 6 bases. V was trimmed by 3 bases and J by 6 bases, leaving 12 bases between them. This CDR3 contains 13 residues. Germline loops: CDR1 LGHDT, CDR2 YNNKEL (reference sequence). In nucleotides, the CDR3 is TGTGCCAGCAGCCAGTTAAGGGACACCGAGCAGTACTTC. The encoded protein is CASSQLRDTEQYF.

The sample holds many counts of this clone. The same CDR3 also results from other DNA sequences found in this sample. The J gene is TRBJ1-1, the V gene TRBV29-1; maybe TRBD1 (5 bases). The CDR3 extends over 12 amino acids. The ends were cut back, 6 bases at V and 5 bases at J, with 13 bases in the middle. Germline lookup yields CDR1 SQVTM and CDR2 ANQGSEA. For the CDR3, the DNA is TGCAGCGTCAGGACGGGGGGAACTGAAGCTTTCTTT. Residues: CSVRTGGTEAFF.

This chain joins TRBV6-6 and TRBJ2-7, with D perhaps matching TRBD1 (6 bases). The CDR3 length is 13 residues. Between the trimmed V and J ends, which lost 6 bases and 7 bases, there was a span of 16 bases. The germline V gene has CDR1 MNHNY and CDR2 SVGAGI (reference sequence). CDR3 sequence: CASSHGQFGEQYV. CDR3 nucleotides: TGTGCCAGCAGCCACGGACAGTTTGGTGAGCAGTACGTC.

V usage is TRBV7-8 and J usage is TRBJ1-6; D not certain. V gave up 1 base and J gave up 11 bases, with 15 bases separating them. Looked up from germline, CDR1 is SGHVS and CDR2 is FQNEAQ. The CDR3 contains 15 residues. The CDR3 DNA sequence: TGTGCCAGCAGCTTAGTGGGCAGGTCTGGTCCACCCCTCCACTTT. Residues: CASSLVGRSGPPLHF. The full variable domain, completed using reference TRBV7-8 and TRBJ1-6, is GAGVSQSPRYKVAKRGQDVALRCDPISGHVSLFWYQQALGQGPEFLTYFQNEAQLDKSGLPSDRFFAERPEGSVSTLKIQRTQQEDSAVYLCASSLVGRSGPPLHFGNGTRLTVT.

V is TRBV6-1 and J is TRBJ2-2; TRBD2 is a possible D gene (7 bases). The CDR3 runs to 19 residues. Trimming pared 1 base from V and 2 bases from J, leaving 20 bases between. Germline V lookup: CDR1 MNHNS, CDR2 SASEGT. The CDR3 DNA is TGTGCCAGCAGTGAAGATTGGCGGGGGCCCCCCTTTAACACCGGGGAGCTGTTTTTT. Translating gives CASSEDWRGPPFNTGELFF.

The V gene is TRBV3-1 (or the pseudogene TRBV3-2), the J gene TRBJ1-2; perhaps TRBD1 as D (5 bases). Germline CDR1 is LGHDT and CDR2 is YNNKEL (reference sequence). The CDR3 consists of 15 residues. With 4 bases removed from V and 4 bases from J, the gap between germline ends came to 16 bases. The DNA for the CDR3 is TGTGCCAGCAGCCCCCCCCCGCAGGGAGGCTATGGCTACACCTTC. Encoded protein: CASSPPPQGGYGYTF.

This clone was counted a few times. V is TRBV7-9 and J is TRBJ1-2; a possible D gene is TRBD1 (5 bases). The ends were cut back, 3 bases at V and 7 bases at J, with 12 bases in the middle. The CDR3 runs 13 residues. The V gene's germline CDR1 is SEHNR and CDR2 FQNEAQ (reference sequence). As DNA, the CDR3 is TGTGCCAGCAGCTTGTCGCAGGGTGGTGGCTACACCTTC. It translates to CASSLSQGGGYTF.

The chain couples TRBV30 to TRBJ1-1; unclear D gene. Trimming removed 2 bases from V and 0 bases from J, with 7 bases in between. Per the germline V gene, CDR1 is GTSNPN and CDR2 is SVGIG (reference sequence). The CDR3 extends over 13 amino acids. This chain's CDR3 is CAWSRLLNTEAFF. The CDR3 DNA is TGTGCCTGGAGTAGACTACTGAACACTGAAGCTTTCTTT.

This chain links TRBV7-8 with TRBJ2-7, with a weak D call TRBD2 (5 bases). Germline V gives CDR1 SGHVS, CDR2 FQNEAQ. The CDR3 runs 14 residues. Trimming took off 3 bases at V and 2 bases at J, with 11 bases between the two ends. CDR3: CASSFILVPYEQYF. CDR3 DNA: TGTGCCAGCAGCTTTATACTAGTCCCCTACGAGCAGTACTTC.

J is TRBJ1-1 and V is TRBV6-2 or TRBV6-3, with TRBD1 identical over 9 bases. Losses at the gene ends were 5 bases for V and 7 bases for J; bases not matched to a gene: 8. The CDR3 totals 14 residues. Germline V gene lookup returns CDR1 MNHEY and CDR2 SVGEGT. CDR3 DNA: TGTGCCAGCAGTCCCACGACAGGGGGTGGTGAAGCTTTCTTT. It yields the protein CASSPTTGGGEAFF.

This chain uses TRBV5-1 with TRBJ2-5, with D maybe TRBD2 (6 bases). Germline CDR1 is SGHRS and CDR2 is YFSETQ. The CDR3 loop spans 15 amino acids. V lost 6 bases, J lost 4 bases, and 19 bases lay in between. The DNA of the CDR3 is TGCGCCAGCACACACTCCGGGAGCGCCGGAGAGACCCAGTACTTC. Translation: CASTHSGSAGETQYF.